The next 3 T cell receptor beta chains were all read from a single sample in a study of persistence of HIV-infected CD4 T cells. These receptors' antigens are unknown. The stimulus was lysate of CMV-infected fibroblasts, about 10 ug/mL. CD40L/CD69 double-negative CD45RO-high memory CD4+ T cells were collected. This was the immunoSEQ version 4 assay in survey mode. Using immunoSEQ multiplex PCR, the repertoire was profiled, and TCRdb retains in-frame clones only, with some absent. In the table there are 25,000 to 35,000 clones, roughly four fifths of which are singletons. The starting material was CD4+ T cells sorted from PBMCs after roughly 18-hour stimulation, obtained from a patient who received antiretroviral therapy. The source is an adult man with HIV who was CMV-seropositive.

The chain couples TRBV4-2 to TRBJ2-3, with 9 bases that match TRBD2. The CDR3 extends over 17 amino acids. Looked up from germline, CDR1 is LGHNA and CDR2 is YNFKEQ. V shed 1 base, J shed 0 bases, and the junction held 5 bases outside the gene matches. The CDR3 sequence: CASSQGRGGGSTDTQYF. DNA of the CDR3: TGTGCCAGCAGCCAAGGCCGCGGGGGGGGAAGCACAGATACGCAGTATTTT.

This sequence joins TRBV7-3 and TRBJ2-1, with a tentative D call TRBD1 (6 bases). Trimming cost V 0 bases and J 10 bases, with 10 bases left between them. There are 13 residues in the CDR3. Germline V gene sequence: CDR1 SGHTA, CDR2 FQGTGA. CDR3 nucleotide sequence: TGTGCCAGCAGCTTAACCCAGGGGCGGGAGCAGTTCTTC. Translated, it gives CASSLTQGREQFF.

The chain links TRBV7-9 to TRBJ1-6, with TRBD1 as a possible D gene (6 bases). CDR1 SEHNR and CDR2 FQNEAQ come from the germline V gene (reference sequence). Trimming removed 1 base from V and 9 bases from J, with 16 bases in between. The length of the CDR3 is 16 residues. For the CDR3, the DNA is TGTGCCAGCAGCTTAGGGGGGCAGGCCCGGGGTTCACCCCTCCACTTT. Protein sequence: CASSLGGQARGSPLHF.